This T cell receptor beta chain came from a study of blood T cell repertoires in COVID-19. This clone was seen only once. In the authors' workflow: Reference gene primer amplification gave nucleated cell count estimates. Sequencing was performed with immunoSEQ multiplex PCR; in TCRdb, only in-frame clones are kept and a portion is missing. V, J and clone size were drawn from that table, and D and trimming were deduced from the DNA. The table records 360,000 or so clones, 88% of them present only once. Trimming removed 3 bases at V and 1 base at J, with 17 bases between. The CDR3 runs to 17 residues. Per germline, CDR1 LNHDA and CDR2 SQIVND (reference sequence). The cohort comprised adults aged about 18 to 100 years residing in about two dozen US areas. The study assigned cohorts using participant-reported clinical history.

Sequencing used PBMCs or T cells enriched from blood (not recorded which). The chain employs TRBV19 and TRBJ2-3; weak D call: TRBD2 (6 bases). The sequence came from a woman in her 30s who had been exposed to COVID-19. CDR3 bases: TGTGCCAGTAGTATGCTCCCGGAAGCGGGCCGCACAGATACGCAGTATTTT. Translating it yields CASSMLPEAGRTDTQYF.